The rows below give T cell receptor beta chains drawn from one sample of a study of Graves' ophthalmopathy and Graves' hyperthyroidism. In TCRdb, the multiplex PCR reads were re-called with MiXCR into one record per CDR3 protein. This table holds around 670,000 distinct CDR3 sequences, about 44% found once. The specimen sequenced was peripheral blood. These receptors all stem from an adult man with Graves' ophthalmopathy. Each CDR3 is given with its conserved first and last residue. Each record gives: V gene, clone size, D gene, J gene, CDR3 protein, CDR3 DNA. A D gene is named only where the DNA matches it firmly. A row's size may be missing; if present it is once, few, many or a size class.

v_call: TRBV10-3
clone_size: .
d_call: TRBD1
j_call: TRBJ2-5
cdr3_aa: CAIRGTDTQETQYF
cdr3_nt: TGTGCCATCAGGGGGACAGACACCCAAGAGACCCAGTACTTC

v_call: TRBV7-2
clone_size: .
d_call: .
j_call: TRBJ2-2
cdr3_aa: CASGPDGQNTGELFF
cdr3_nt: TGTGCCAGCGGACCGGACGGGCAGAACACCGGGGAGCTGTTTTTT

v_call: TRBV5-8
clone_size: few
d_call: .
j_call: TRBJ2-7
cdr3_aa: CASSFTGQSYEQYF
cdr3_nt: TGTGCCAGCAGCTTCACAGGACAGTCCTACGAGCAGTACTTC

v_call: TRBV25-1
clone_size: .
d_call: .
j_call: TRBJ1-6
cdr3_aa: CASSEFSGTAQGPPLHF
cdr3_nt: TGTGCCAGCAGTGAATTTTCGGGGACCGCGCAGGGGCCGCCCCTCCACTTT

v_call: TRBV7-9
clone_size: many
d_call: .
j_call: TRBJ1-1
cdr3_aa: CASTPAGQPNTEAFF
cdr3_nt: TGTGCCAGCACTCCCGCCGGGCAGCCGAACACTGAAGCTTTCTTT

v_call: TRBV12-3/TRBV12-4
clone_size: .
d_call: .
j_call: TRBJ2-5
cdr3_aa: CASTQNMWAGETQYF
cdr3_nt: TGTGCCAGCACCCAAAATATGTGGGCCGGGGAGACCCAGTACTTC

v_call: TRBV24-1
clone_size: many
d_call: .
j_call: TRBJ1-5
cdr3_aa: CATSDVRDSNQPQHF
cdr3_nt: TGTGCCACCAGTGATGTCCGGGACAGCAATCAGCCCCAGCATTTT

v_call: TRBV12-3/TRBV12-4
clone_size: few
d_call: .
j_call: TRBJ1-2
cdr3_aa: CASSGVRDSLIGYGYTF
cdr3_nt: TGTGCCAGCAGCGGGGTACGGGATTCCCTAATAGGCTATGGCTACACCTTC

v_call: TRBV15
clone_size: .
d_call: TRBD1
j_call: TRBJ1-2
cdr3_aa: CAWSAGQGAYGYTF
cdr3_nt: TGTGCCTGGAGTGCAGGACAGGGGGCCTATGGCTACACCTTC

v_call: TRBV7-2
clone_size: many
d_call: .
j_call: TRBJ1-2
cdr3_aa: CASSLTTDYGYTF
cdr3_nt: TGTGCCAGCAGCTTAACGACGGACTATGGCTACACCTTC

v_call: TRBV2
clone_size: .
d_call: TRBD1
j_call: TRBJ1-5
cdr3_aa: CASSPGQGTSQPQHF
cdr3_nt: TGTGCCAGCAGTCCCGGACAGGGTACGAGTCAGCCCCAGCATTTT

v_call: TRBV24-1
clone_size: many
d_call: .
j_call: TRBJ1-2
cdr3_aa: CATSDFRDGNYGYTF
cdr3_nt: TGTGCCACCAGTGATTTCCGGGACGGAAACTATGGCTACACCTTC

v_call: TRBV20-1
clone_size: many
d_call: .
j_call: TRBJ2-7
cdr3_aa: CSANDNSYEQYF
cdr3_nt: TGCAGTGCTAATGACAACTCCTACGAGCAGTACTTC

v_call: TRBV25-1
clone_size: .
d_call: .
j_call: TRBJ2-2
cdr3_aa: CASKGRAWTGELFF
cdr3_nt: TGTGCCAGCAAGGGCAGAGCATGGACCGGGGAGCTGTTTTTT

v_call: TRBV7-2
clone_size: few
d_call: .
j_call: TRBJ1-2
cdr3_aa: CASSLDQEGGDGYTF
cdr3_nt: TGTGCCAGCAGCTTGGACCAGGAGGGGGGCGATGGCTACACCTTC

v_call: TRBV29-1
clone_size: .
d_call: .
j_call: TRBJ2-5
cdr3_aa: CSVDGGTDGEKLYF
cdr3_nt: TGCAGCGTTGATGGCGGGACAGATGGGGAAAAACTGTACTTC

v_call: TRBV20-1
clone_size: few
d_call: .
j_call: TRBJ2-7
cdr3_aa: CSASTGSGYEQYF
cdr3_nt: TGCAGTGCAAGCACAGGGTCTGGCTACGAGCAGTACTTC

v_call: TRBV19
clone_size: .
d_call: TRBD1
j_call: TRBJ1-2
cdr3_aa: CASSLQGGNGYTF
cdr3_nt: TGTGCCAGTAGCCTACAGGGGGGCAATGGCTACACCTTC

v_call: TRBV3-1
clone_size: .
d_call: .
j_call: TRBJ1-1
cdr3_aa: CASSQGRRGEAFF
cdr3_nt: TGTGCCAGCAGCCAGGGGAGAAGGGGTGAAGCTTTTTTT

v_call: TRBV20-1
clone_size: .
d_call: .
j_call: TRBJ1-2
cdr3_aa: CSARDLKEQGGGYTF
cdr3_nt: TGCAGTGCTAGAGATCTCAAGGAACAGGGTGGTGGCTACACCTTC

v_call: TRBV6-1
clone_size: .
d_call: .
j_call: TRBJ1-5
cdr3_aa: CASSAGLDPQPQHF
cdr3_nt: TGTGCCAGCAGTGCAGGTTTGGACCCTCAGCCCCAGCATTTT

v_call: TRBV30
clone_size: once
d_call: .
j_call: TRBJ2-7
cdr3_aa: CAWKTGLGGQYF
cdr3_nt: TGTGCCTGGAAGACAGGACTGGGTGGGCAGTACTTC

v_call: TRBV7-9
clone_size: .
d_call: .
j_call: TRBJ1-2
cdr3_aa: CASSMGGSTNYGYTF
cdr3_nt: TGTGCCAGCAGTATGGGAGGGTCGACGAACTATGGCTACACCTTC

v_call: TRBV19
clone_size: many
d_call: .
j_call: TRBJ2-2
cdr3_aa: CASSMDWQGTGELFF
cdr3_nt: TGTGCCAGTAGTATGGATTGGCAGGGCACCGGGGAGCTGTTTTTT

v_call: TRBV28
clone_size: .
d_call: .
j_call: TRBJ2-7
cdr3_aa: CASSFFYEQYF
cdr3_nt: TGTGCCAGCAGTTTCTTCTACGAGCAGTACTTC

v_call: TRBV25-1
clone_size: .
d_call: TRBD1
j_call: TRBJ1-4
cdr3_aa: CASNRGQNEKLFF
cdr3_nt: TGTGCCAGCAATCGGGGACAGAATGAAAAACTGTTTTTT

v_call: TRBV10-3
clone_size: many
d_call: .
j_call: TRBJ1-1
cdr3_aa: CAIRQGRGNTEAFF
cdr3_nt: TGTGCCATCAGGCAGGGACGGGGAAACACTGAAGCTTTCTTT

v_call: TRBV2
clone_size: many
d_call: TRBD1
j_call: TRBJ2-7
cdr3_aa: CASSTGTADEQYF
cdr3_nt: TGTGCCAGCAGTACCGGGACAGCGGACGAGCAGTACTTC

v_call: TRBV9
clone_size: .
d_call: .
j_call: TRBJ1-4
cdr3_aa: CASSVGGGREKLFF
cdr3_nt: TGTGCCAGCAGCGTAGGAGGGGGAAGAGAAAAACTGTTTTTT

v_call: TRBV19
clone_size: few
d_call: .
j_call: TRBJ1-5
cdr3_aa: CASSGSRLGNQPQHF
cdr3_nt: TGTGCCTCTTCTGGCAGTCGGCTAGGCAATCAGCCCCAGCATTTT

v_call: TRBV10-3
clone_size: many
d_call: .
j_call: TRBJ1-2
cdr3_aa: CAISESVFTGSNYGYTF
cdr3_nt: TGTGCCATCAGTGAGTCGGTTTTTACGGGCAGTAACTATGGCTACACCTTC

v_call: TRBV7-2
clone_size: few
d_call: .
j_call: TRBJ2-7
cdr3_aa: CASSLELAWEQYF
cdr3_nt: TGTGCCAGCAGCTTAGAACTAGCTTGGGAGCAGTACTTC

v_call: TRBV25-1
clone_size: once
d_call: .
j_call: TRBJ1-6
cdr3_aa: CAIGTTNSPLHF
cdr3_nt: TGTGCCATAGGGACGACGAATTCACCCCTCCACTTT

v_call: TRBV10-3
clone_size: many
d_call: TRBD1
j_call: TRBJ1-2
cdr3_aa: CAISEGQGRYGYTF
cdr3_nt: TGTGCCATCAGTGAGGGACAGGGACGGTATGGCTACACCTTC

v_call: TRBV7-9
clone_size: once
d_call: TRBD1
j_call: TRBJ1-2
cdr3_aa: CASSLPRQGSSGHTF
cdr3_nt: TGTGCCAGCAGCTTACCCCGACAGGGAAGCTCTGGCCACACCTTC

v_call: TRBV11-2
clone_size: .
d_call: .
j_call: TRBJ2-6
cdr3_aa: CASSFRAALNTEAF
cdr3_nt: TGTGCCAGCAGCTTCCGGGCCGCGTTGAACACTGAAGCTTTC

v_call: TRBV7-2
clone_size: .
d_call: TRBD2
j_call: TRBJ2-2
cdr3_aa: CASSPRLAGGPRTGELFF
cdr3_nt: TGTGCCAGCAGCCCACGACTAGCGGGAGGGCCACGCACCGGGGAGCTGTTTTTT

v_call: TRBV9
clone_size: .
d_call: .
j_call: TRBJ1-2
cdr3_aa: CASSLSRHLNYGYTF
cdr3_nt: TGTGCCAGCAGTTTATCGCGACACCTCAACTATGGCTACACCTTC

v_call: TRBV7-2
clone_size: few
d_call: .
j_call: TRBJ2-5
cdr3_aa: CASSFPAKETQYF
cdr3_nt: TGTGCCAGCAGCTTCCCCGCTAAAGAGACCCAGTACTTC

v_call: TRBV7-9
clone_size: .
d_call: .
j_call: TRBJ2-5
cdr3_aa: CASSLVLAGLGQETQYF
cdr3_nt: TGTGCCAGCAGCTTAGTTTTGGCTGGCTTGGGGCAAGAGACCCAGTACTTC

v_call: TRBV7-6
clone_size: many
d_call: .
j_call: TRBJ1-4
cdr3_aa: CASSPRRRATTEEKLFF
cdr3_nt: TGTGCCAGCAGCCCCAGACGGAGGGCGACTACGGAGGAAAAACTGTTTTTT

v_call: TRBV25-1
clone_size: once
d_call: .
j_call: TRBJ2-7
cdr3_aa: CASSWTARSYEQYF
cdr3_nt: TGTGCCAGCAGTTGGACAGCCCGCTCCTACGAGCAGTACTTC

v_call: TRBV29-1
clone_size: .
d_call: .
j_call: TRBJ1-5
cdr3_aa: CSVGVVQPQHF
cdr3_nt: TGCAGTGTCGGGGTAGTTCAGCCCCAGCATTTT

v_call: TRBV29-1
clone_size: .
d_call: .
j_call: TRBJ2-5
cdr3_aa: CSVKGETQYF
cdr3_nt: TGCAGCGTTAAAGGGGAGACCCAGTACTTC

v_call: TRBV10-3
clone_size: .
d_call: .
j_call: TRBJ2-5
cdr3_aa: CASGRPEEETQYF
cdr3_nt: TGTGCCAGCGGACGGCCCGAGGAAGAGACCCAGTACTTC

v_call: TRBV15
clone_size: once
d_call: TRBD2
j_call: TRBJ2-7
cdr3_aa: CATASGLAGGPYEQYF
cdr3_nt: TGTGCCACCGCCTCCGGACTAGCGGGAGGGCCCTACGAGCAGTACTTC

v_call: TRBV20-1
clone_size: .
d_call: .
j_call: TRBJ1-1
cdr3_aa: CSARKNPGTPEAFF
cdr3_nt: TGCAGTGCTAGAAAGAATCCAGGGACCCCTGAAGCTTTCTTT

v_call: TRBV4-3
clone_size: few
d_call: .
j_call: TRBJ2-7
cdr3_aa: CASSQERNSYEQYF
cdr3_nt: TGCGCCAGCAGCCAAGAGCGGAACTCCTACGAGCAGTACTTC

v_call: TRBV24-1
clone_size: .
d_call: TRBD1
j_call: TRBJ1-5
cdr3_aa: CASSYSHTGGFQPQHF
cdr3_nt: TGTGCCAGCAGTTACTCGCATACAGGGGGCTTTCAGCCCCAGCATTTT

v_call: TRBV3-1
clone_size: few
d_call: .
j_call: TRBJ1-2
cdr3_aa: CASSQDRAGNGYTF
cdr3_nt: TGTGCCAGCAGCCAAGATCGGGCAGGTAACGGCTACACCTTC

v_call: TRBV2
clone_size: .
d_call: .
j_call: TRBJ1-6
cdr3_aa: CTSTLRGMGYSPLDF
cdr3_nt: TGTACCAGCACCCTAAGGGGCATGGGGTATTCACCCCTCGACTTT

v_call: TRBV5-1
clone_size: .
d_call: TRBD1
j_call: TRBJ2-5
cdr3_aa: CASSAGQGGLYQETQYF
cdr3_nt: TGCGCCAGCAGCGCGGGACAGGGGGGATTATACCAAGAGACCCAGTACTTC